These 17 T cell receptor beta chains came from one sample sequenced in a study of vaccination effects on CD4 cells after COVID-19. These receptors lack a known antigen. At the end of 9 to 11 days of culture, CD4+ T cells were isolated. This table comes from immunoSEQ multiplex PCR, and its TCRdb copy is limited to in-frame clones, with some not included. The repertoire has tens of thousands of clones, roughly 65% of them found once; the top ten carry around 3.8%. Material: CD4+ T cells from PBMCs cultured without peptide, obtained before COVID-19 vaccination. The source of these receptors is a human donor who received a COVID-19 vaccine.

J is TRBJ2-2 and V is TRBV12-3 or TRBV12-4; 9 nucleotides line up with TRBD2. The V gene end was trimmed by 6 bases and the J gene end by 6 bases; junction bases not matched to a gene: 2. This CDR3 has 13 residues. The CDR3 here is CASRVAGAGELFF. The CDR3 DNA sequence: TGTGCCAGCAGGGTAGCGGGAGCCGGGGAGCTGTTTTTT.

The V call is TRBV27, the J call TRBJ1-1, with D maybe TRBD1 (6 bases). Germline V gene data show CDR1 as MNHEY and CDR2 as SMNVEV (reference sequence). The CDR3 consists of 14 residues. The ends were cut back, 8 bases at V and 2 bases at J, with 15 bases in the middle. The CDR3 DNA reads as TGTGCCAGCTTCGTTAAGGGGACAAACACTGAAGCTTTCTTT. Translated, it gives CASFVKGTNTEAFF.

This sequence joins TRBV4-1 and TRBJ1-2; D is ambiguous. V lost 4 bases and J lost 1, with 13 bases in between. Germline values: CDR1 MGHRA, CDR2 YSYEKL. CDR3 size: 15 residues. DNA for the CDR3: TGCGCCAGCAGCCCCGACCTTAATGATAACTATGGCTACACCTTC. Translation gives CASSPDLNDNYGYTF.

V and J are TRBV6-5 and TRBJ1-1, with D perhaps TRBD1 (6 bases). The V and J ends lost 2 bases and 6 bases respectively, with 13 bases between them. Germline CDR1 MNHEY, CDR2 SVGAGI. The CDR3 contains 14 residues. The CDR3 sequence: CASSYGGAGAEAFF. The CDR3 nucleotides are TGTGCCAGCAGTTACGGGGGGGCCGGCGCTGAAGCTTTCTTT.

This chain uses TRBV10-1 with TRBJ1-3; D not certain. V was cut by 2 bases and J by 0 bases, with 8 bases left in between. The CDR3 extends over 15 amino acids. CDR1 is WNHNN and CDR2 is SYGVQD in the germline V gene (reference sequence). This CDR3 is CASSEDGNSGNTIYF. The CDR3 DNA reads TGCGCCAGCAGTGAGGACGGGAACTCTGGAAACACCATATATTTT.

The rearrangement uses TRBV6-4 and TRBJ2-1, with 7 nucleotides matching TRBD2. This CDR3 comprises 13 residues. The junction had 5 bases not matched to a gene; V was cut back by 7 bases and J by 5 bases. CDR1 is MRHNA and CDR2 is SNTAGT in the germline V gene. Written as DNA, the CDR3 is TGTGCCAGCAACCCGGGACTACACAATGAGCAGTTCTTC. Amino acids: CASNPGLHNEQFF.

This clone was seen only once. V gene TRBV18 combines with J gene TRBJ2-2, with D possibly matching TRBD2 (6 bases). The CDR3 totals 15 residues. The ends were cut back, 0 bases at V and 7 bases at J, with 12 bases in the middle. CDR1 is KGHSH and CDR2 is LQKENI in the germline V gene. In DNA form, the CDR3 reads TGTGCCAGCTCACCACCGGGAGGAGGCGGCGGGGAGCTGTTTTTT. This sequence encodes CASSPPGGGGGELFF.

This sequence joins TRBV20-1 and TRBJ1-2, with D possibly matching TRBD1 (6 bases). V was clipped by 3 bases and J by 6 bases, with 11 bases between them. The CDR3 spans 12 residues. Germline V lookup: CDR1 DFQATT, CDR2 SNEGSKA (reference sequence). CDR3 sequence reads: CSASRSGDGYTF. Written as DNA, the CDR3 is TGCAGTGCTAGTCGATCAGGGGATGGCTACACCTTC.

This clone has just a few counts. This rearrangement joins TRBV5-1 to TRBJ2-7; TRBD2 matches at 15 bases. There are 16 residues in the CDR3. V shed 4 bases and J 2 bases; nucleotides not matched to a gene: 4. Germline V gives CDR1 SGHRS, CDR2 YFSETQ. The CDR3 DNA sequence: TGCGCCAGCAGCATTGGACTAGCGGGAGGGACCTACGAGCAGTACTTC. Its translation is CASSIGLAGGTYEQYF.

The chain carries TRBV11-2 and TRBJ1-2; D may be TRBD1 (5 bases). Germline CDR1 SGHAT, CDR2 FQNNGV. Trimming took 2 bases from V and 5 from J, leaving 12 bases between them. CDR3 size: 14 residues. CDR3 DNA: TGTGCCAGCAGCTTATCCAGGGAGGTGTATGGCTACACCTTC. Protein: CASSLSREVYGYTF.

The CDR3 sequence is CATLDRIEAFF. The CDR3 DNA is TGCGCAACCCTTGATCGAATTGAAGCTTTCTTT. V gene TRBV10-2 combines with J gene TRBJ1-1; D gene ambiguous. The CDR3 is 11 residues long. The germline gives CDR1 WSHSY, CDR2 SAAADI.

The rearrangement uses TRBV7-8 and TRBJ1-2; maybe TRBD1 (6 bases). CDR3 length equals 14 residues. Germline V gene sequence: CDR1 SGHVS, CDR2 FQNEAQ. Deletions cut 10 bases from V and 4 bases from J, with 19 bases between. The CDR3 sequence is CATNPGGGPYGYTF. CDR3 bases: TGTGCCACCAACCCCGGAGGGGGGCCCTATGGCTACACCTTC. Combining the CDR3 with reference TRBV7-8 and TRBJ1-2 gives the whole variable domain GAGVSQSPRYKVAKRGQDVALRCDPISGHVSLFWYQQALGQGPEFLTYFQNEAQLDKSGLPSDRFFAERPEGSVSTLKIQRTQQEDSAVYLCATNPGGGPYGYTFGSGTRLTVV.

J is TRBJ2-2 and V is TRBV27; 8 positions match TRBD1. The CDR3 extends over 13 amino acids. Germline values: CDR1 MNHEY, CDR2 SMNVEV (reference sequence). Trimming took 0 bases from V and 13 from J; bases not matched to a gene: 4. The DNA of the CDR3 is TGTGCCAGCAGTTTATCCGACAGGGGAGGGCTGTTTTTT. The encoded protein is CASSLSDRGGLFF.

The genes are TRBV6-5 and TRBJ1-6; 8 nucleotides match TRBD1. Trimming removed 2 bases from V and 5 bases from J; junction bases left unmatched: 2. Germline V CDR1 and CDR2: MNHEY, SVGAGI. There are 15 residues in the CDR3. The CDR3, as DNA: TGTGCCAGCAGTTACACGGGACAGGATAATTCACCCCTCCACTTT. Protein: CASSYTGQDNSPLHF.

J is TRBJ1-3 and V is TRBV14, with D perhaps matching TRBD1 (6 bases). Looked up from germline, CDR1 is SGHDN and CDR2 is FVKESK. V gave up 3 bases and J gave up 4 bases, with 16 bases separating them. This CDR3 contains 16 residues. In DNA form, the CDR3 reads TGTGCCAGCAGCCATGTACAGGGTGTAGGAGGAAACACCATATATTTT. The encoded protein is CASSHVQGVGGNTIYF.

This clone was counted a few times. V gene TRBV9 combines with J gene TRBJ2-5; D gene uncertain. The germline V gene encodes CDR1 SGDLS and CDR2 YYNGEE. The V gene lost 0 bases and the J gene lost 1 base, with 7 bases spanning the gap. The CDR3 is 14 amino acids. For the CDR3, the DNA is TGTGCCAGCAGCGTAGGTCAGATCCAAGAGACCCAGTACTTC. This translates into CASSVGQIQETQYF.

J is TRBJ2-5 and V is TRBV6-5; a possible D gene is TRBD2 (5 bases). CDR3 length: 13 amino acids. The V and J ends lost 2 bases and 7 bases respectively, with 11 bases between them. Per germline, CDR1 MNHEY and CDR2 SVGAGI. CDR3 protein: CASSYKSTRTQYF. As DNA, the CDR3 is TGTGCCAGCAGTTACAAATCCACTAGGACCCAGTACTTC.